Listed below are T cell receptor beta chains from one sample, sequenced in a study of cytomegalovirus exposure and HLA in healthy donors. Assay used: immunoSEQ multiplex PCR; TCRdb lists only in-frame clones, some missing. Of 100,000 to 150,000 clones listed, around four fifths are singletons. The sample was PBMCs. Every receptor here comes from a man aged 30 to 45 in good health and CMV-seropositive. The CDR3 runs from the conserved cysteine through the conserved F or W. The order of the fields is J gene, V gene, D gene, clone size, CDR3 DNA, CDR3 protein. The D gene is left open where the match is weak. Some rows have no size entry. The others give once, few or many, or a class for an expanded clone.

TRBJ2-5 | TRBV6-5 | . | few | TGTGCCAGCAGTTACGGCAGGGAAGAGACCCAGTACTTC | CASSYGREETQYF
TRBJ2-5 | TRBV9 | . | . | TGTGCCAGCAGCGACAAGGAGACCCAGTACTTC | CASSDKETQYF
TRBJ2-7 | TRBV28 | . | . | TGTGCCAGCAGGCCGCCCGGGACACCTGTCCGGGGCGAGCAGTACTTC | CASRPPGTPVRGEQYF
TRBJ2-2 | TRBV28 | . | . | TGTGCCAGCAACCCACTCGCGCGGCTTAGGGGGGAGCTGTTTTTT | CASNPLARLRGELFF
TRBJ1-1 | TRBV29-1 | . | few | TGCAGCCTGGGCAGGGACACTGAAGCTTTCTTT | CSLGRDTEAFF
TRBJ1-1 | TRBV7-9 | TRBD1 | . | TGTGCCAGCAGCTTAGGGCAGGGGGCTGTGGACACTGAAGCTTTCTTT | CASSLGQGAVDTEAFF
TRBJ2-1 | TRBV6-5 | TRBD2 | few | TGTGCCAGCAGTCGTGGAGCGGGAGCGGGAAATGAGCAGTTCTTC | CASSRGAGAGNEQFF
TRBJ1-5 | TRBV18 | . | . | TGTGCCAGCTCGTCCACGGGGGGCTCTGGCTATAATCAGCCCCAGCATTTT | CASSSTGGSGYNQPQHF
TRBJ1-3 | TRBV10-3 | . | few | TGTGCCATCAGTACACCTTACTCTGGAAACACCATATATTTT | CAISTPYSGNTIYF
TRBJ2-3 | TRBV27 | TRBD2 | . | TGTGCCAGCAGTTTATCGGGGCTAGCGGGACCCCCAGATACGCAGTATTTT | CASSLSGLAGPPDTQYF
TRBJ2-1 | TRBV6-5 | TRBD2 | . | TGTGCCAGCAGTATAGCCGGGACTAGTGATGAGCAGTTCTTC | CASSIAGTSDEQFF
TRBJ2-7 | TRBV5-1 | . | . | TGCGCCAGCAGCTTGGGACAGTACGAGCAGTACTTC | CASSLGQYEQYF
TRBJ2-7 | TRBV4-2 | TRBD2 | . | TGTGCCAGCAGCCAAGAGCGTCTAGCGGGATCCTACGAGCAGTACTTC | CASSQERLAGSYEQYF
TRBJ1-4 | TRBV29-1 | . | . | TGCAGCGTTGAACAGGGGAGTGAAAAACTGTTTTTT | CSVEQGSEKLFF
TRBJ2-3 | TRBV19 | TRBD1 | . | TGTGCCAGTAAATGGGGACAGGGGAGCACAGATACGCAGTATTTT | CASKWGQGSTDTQYF
TRBJ2-1 | TRBV9 | . | . | TGTGCCAGCAGCGTCGATATAGCGCGAGGAAATGAGCAGTTCTTC | CASSVDIARGNEQFF
TRBJ1-2 | TRBV6-5 | . | . | TGTGCCAGCAGTGAAGGGCCTCGGGGATATGGCTACACCTTC | CASSEGPRGYGYTF
TRBJ1-1 | TRBV10-1 | TRBD1 | . | TGCGCCAGCAGAGCTCACAGGGGCTCGGTGCATGCTTTCTTT | CASRAHRGSVHAFF
TRBJ1-2 | TRBV7-6 | . | . | TGTGCCAGCAGCTTAGGCGGAACTAACTATGGCTACACCTTC | CASSLGGTNYGYTF
TRBJ1-5 | TRBV19 | TRBD1 | . | TGTGCCAGTAGTGTGACAGGGACTAGCGAGCCCCAGCATTTT | CASSVTGTSEPQHF
TRBJ2-4 | TRBV7-9 | . | . | TGTGCCAGCAGCTTACAGGGTTTAGCCAAAAACATTCAGTACTTC | CASSLQGLAKNIQYF
TRBJ2-7 | TRBV29-1 | . | . | TGCAGCGTTGAAGATCGACAGGCCAAGTTCTACGAGCAGTACTTC | CSVEDRQAKFYEQYF
TRBJ1-3 | TRBV30 | . | . | TGTGCCTGGAGTAGGGGTGGAAACACCATATATTTT | CAWSRGGNTIYF
TRBJ1-1 | TRBV30 | . | few | TGTGCCTGGAGTGACCGCGGGTGGGGGAACACTGAAGCTTTCTTT | CAWSDRGWGNTEAFF
TRBJ2-5 | TRBV5-1 | TRBD2 | . | TGCGCCAGCAGCTCGCACCTCACTAGCGACGGGACCCAGTACTTC | CASSSHLTSDGTQYF
TRBJ2-2 | TRBV5-1 | . | . | TGCGCCAGCAGCTCGGACTTAACCGGGGAGCTGTTTTTT | CASSSDLTGELFF
TRBJ1-2 | TRBV5-1 | TRBD1 | . | TGCGCCAGCAGCGGATCGACAGGGCTCTACACCTTC | CASSGSTGLYTF
TRBJ2-3 | TRBV9 | . | . | TGTGCCAGCAGCGTAGCTGCTCTAACAGATACGCAGTATTTT | CASSVAALTDTQYF